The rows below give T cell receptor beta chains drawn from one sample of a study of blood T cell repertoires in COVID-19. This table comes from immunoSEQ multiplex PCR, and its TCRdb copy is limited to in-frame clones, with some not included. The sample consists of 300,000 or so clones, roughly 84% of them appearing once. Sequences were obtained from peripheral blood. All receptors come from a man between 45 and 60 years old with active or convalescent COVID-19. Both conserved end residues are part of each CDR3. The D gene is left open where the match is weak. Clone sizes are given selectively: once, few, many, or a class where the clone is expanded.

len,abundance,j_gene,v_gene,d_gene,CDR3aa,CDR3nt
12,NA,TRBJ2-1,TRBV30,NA,CAWSVADNEQFF,TGTGCCTGGAGTGTTGCAGACAATGAGCAGTTCTTC
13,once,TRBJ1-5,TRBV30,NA,CAWSLAWNQPQHF,TGTGCCTGGAGTCTAGCTTGGAATCAGCCCCAGCATTTT
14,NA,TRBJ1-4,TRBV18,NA,CASSPPAANEKLFF,TGTGCCAGCTCACCACCCGCAGCTAATGAAAAACTGTTTTTT
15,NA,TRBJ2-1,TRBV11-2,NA,CASSLLSGPVNEQFF,TGTGCCAGCAGCCTCCTTAGCGGTCCTGTCAATGAGCAGTTCTTC
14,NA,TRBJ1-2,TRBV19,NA,CASSSGGRYYGYTF,TGTGCCAGTAGTAGTGGGGGCCGATACTATGGCTACACCTTC
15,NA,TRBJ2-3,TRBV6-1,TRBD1,CASSEIRGLSDTQYF,TGTGCCAGCAGTGAAATTAGGGGGCTCTCAGATACGCAGTATTTT
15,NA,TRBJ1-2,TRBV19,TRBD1,CASSGIQGAVYGYTF,TGTGCCAGTAGTGGAATACAGGGGGCCGTCTATGGCTACACCTTC
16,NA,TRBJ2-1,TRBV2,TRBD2,CASRMGLAGTYNEQFF,TGTGCCAGCAGGATGGGACTAGCGGGTACCTACAATGAGCAGTTCTTC
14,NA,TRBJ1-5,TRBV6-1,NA,CASSEVSGHRPQHF,TGTGCCAGCAGTGAAGTATCAGGCCATAGGCCCCAGCATTTT
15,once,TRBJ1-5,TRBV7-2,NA,CASSSYTGPYQPQHF,TGTGCCAGCAGTTCCTATACAGGGCCCTATCAGCCCCAGCATTTT
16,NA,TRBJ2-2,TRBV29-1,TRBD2,CSVATSGGADTGELFF,TGCAGCGTCGCGACTAGCGGGGGGGCCGACACCGGGGAGCTGTTTTTT
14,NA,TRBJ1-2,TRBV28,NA,CASSALVHRRGYTF,TGTGCCAGCAGTGCGTTGGTTCACCGGAGAGGCTACACCTTC
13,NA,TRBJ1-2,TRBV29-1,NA,CSVRRQENYGYTF,TGCAGCGTTAGAAGACAGGAGAACTATGGCTACACCTTC
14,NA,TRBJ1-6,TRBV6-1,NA,CASSETTADSPLHF,TGTGCCAGCAGTGAAACAACAGCCGATTCACCCCTCCACTTT
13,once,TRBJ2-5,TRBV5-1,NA,CASSLTGMETQYF,TGCGCCAGCAGCTTAACAGGGATGGAGACCCAGTACTTC
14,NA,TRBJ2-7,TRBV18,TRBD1,CASSPRDRGYEQYF,TGTGCCAGCTCACCGCGGGACAGGGGGTACGAGCAGTACTTC
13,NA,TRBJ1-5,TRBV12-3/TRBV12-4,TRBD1,CASSRQGDQPQHF,TGTGCCAGCAGTAGACAGGGGGATCAGCCCCAGCATTTT
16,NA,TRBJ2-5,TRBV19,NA,CASSRGGGPIQETQYF,TGTGCCAGTAGCCGAGGGGGGGGCCCCATCCAAGAGACCCAGTACTTC
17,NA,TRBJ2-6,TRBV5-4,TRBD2,CASHSGGRSSGANVLTF,TGTGCCAGCCATTCGGGGGGTAGGAGCTCTGGGGCCAACGTCCTGACTTTC
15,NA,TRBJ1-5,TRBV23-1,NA,CASSQCTKSNQPQHF,TGCGCCAGCAGTCAATGCACTAAAAGCAATCAGCCCCAGCATTTT
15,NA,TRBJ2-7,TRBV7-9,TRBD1,CALIHSRQGRYEQYF,TGTGCCCTCATACACTCTCGACAGGGCAGGTACGAGCAGTACTTC
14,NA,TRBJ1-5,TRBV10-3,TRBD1,CAIRGTGGDQPQHF,TGTGCCATCAGGGGGACAGGAGGTGATCAGCCCCAGCATTTT
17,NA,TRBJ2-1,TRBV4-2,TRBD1,CASSQQPWTGRYNEQFF,TGTGCCAGCAGCCAACAACCATGGACAGGGCGGTACAATGAGCAGTTCTTC
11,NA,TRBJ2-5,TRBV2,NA,CASEAEETQYF,TGTGCCAGCGAGGCCGAAGAGACCCAGTACTTC
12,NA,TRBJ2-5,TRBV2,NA,CASNYVQETQYF,TGTGCCAGCAATTATGTTCAAGAGACCCAGTACTTC
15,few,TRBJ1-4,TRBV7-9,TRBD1,CASSAPGQGGEKLFF,TGTGCCAGCAGCGCTCCGGGACAGGGCGGCGAAAAACTGTTTTTT
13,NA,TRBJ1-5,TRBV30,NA,CAWSVLDSQPQHF,TGTGCCTGGAGTGTACTCGATTCCCAGCCCCAGCATTTT
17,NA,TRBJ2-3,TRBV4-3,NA,CASSQGGGGISTDTQYF,TGCGCCAGCAGCCAAGGGGGTGGGGGGATTAGCACAGATACGCAGTATTTT
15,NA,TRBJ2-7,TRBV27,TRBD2,CASSLGGGSSYEQYF,TGTGCCAGCAGTTTAGGAGGCGGGAGCTCCTACGAGCAGTACTTC
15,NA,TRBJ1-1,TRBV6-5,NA,CASRPPEGRSAEAFF,TGTGCCAGCAGGCCTCCGGAGGGGCGGAGCGCTGAAGCTTTCTTT